The sequence of this TCR beta chain was determined in a study of cytomegalovirus exposure and HLA in healthy donors. Study-level results: The tendency of first-cohort TCR clusters to co-occur in the roughly 120 validation repertoires was the finding of a later analysis. In vitro data verified a few CMV-associated chains as specific for CMV antigens.

Details on this clone: What it recognizes is unknown.

Profiled with immunoSEQ multiplex PCR; TCRdb holds only in-frame clones, not every one. The data hold some 120,000 clones, with 85% to 90% observed a single time. The CDR3 loop spans 14 amino acids. Germline values: CDR1 MDHEN, CDR2 SYDVKM. V was pared by 2 bases and J by 2 bases, with 7 bases between. Sequencing was done on a sample of PBMCs. The sequence came from a young woman in good health and CMV-seronegative. V usage is TRBV28 and J usage is TRBJ1-3; D remains unclear. The CDR3 loop is CASSLASAGNTIYF. Written as DNA, the CDR3 is TGTGCCAGCAGTTTAGCGTCGGCTGGAAACACCATATATTTT.